Following are 17 T cell receptor beta chains from one sample sequenced in a study of blood T cell repertoires in COVID-19 (dated by TCRdb to about 2020). Libraries were constructed by the immunoSEQ multiplex PCR assay. This is the immuneACCESS table as TCRdb keeps it, with only in-frame sequences that have V and J called. A part of the clones is gone; compared with another copy, unresolved V genes explain less than half, and the rest is unexplained. The sample includes around 400,000 clones, with around 87% observed a single time. Clones ranked in the top ten supply about 2.3% of the sample. Sequenced material: peripheral blood. These receptors were obtained from a woman between 55 and 75 years old with COVID-19, enrolled during active disease.

The chain has TRBV11-2 and TRBJ2-3; D is possibly TRBD2 (6 bases). Germline CDR1 is SGHAT and CDR2 is FQNNGV. The CDR3 runs 12 residues. V shed 5 bases and J shed 9 bases, with 12 bases lying between them. The CDR3 sequence: CASSGLALTQYF. CDR3 DNA: TGTGCCAGCAGCGGGCTAGCGTTGACGCAGTATTTT.

V usage is TRBV10-3 and J usage is TRBJ2-3; TRBD2 might be the D (5 bases). CDR1 ENHRY and CDR2 SYGVKD come from the germline V gene. This CDR3 contains 11 residues. Between the trimmed V and J ends, which lost 11 bases and 6 bases, there was a span of 12 bases. CDR3 loop: CAVLGIDTQYF. CDR3 DNA sequence: TGTGCCGTCCTCGGGATTGATACGCAGTATTTT.

CDR3 nucleotide sequence: TGTGCCAGCTCGGCCGGGACAGGGGGCTTCTTTGAGCAGTTCTTC. It encodes CASSAGTGGFFEQFF. The chain links TRBV18 to TRBJ2-1; 12 bases are a match to TRBD1. V lost 6 bases and J lost 9; bases outside the gene matches: 9. The CDR3 spans 15 residues. Germline CDR1 is KGHSH and CDR2 is LQKENI.

The chain joins TRBV5-6 to TRBJ1-1; TRBD1 matches at 7 bases. The CDR3 has 14 residues. The V gene end was trimmed by 3 bases and the J gene end by 5 bases; junction bases not matched to a gene: 7. Germline loops: CDR1 SGHDT, CDR2 YYEEEE. CDR3 nucleotide sequence: TGTGCCAGCAGCTGGGGGACAGCCATGACTGAAGCTTTCTTT. Its protein is CASSWGTAMTEAFF.

This clone was found once. V and J are TRBV3-1 (or the pseudogene TRBV3-2) and TRBJ1-1; D is unclear. Germline V CDR1 and CDR2: LGHDT, YNNKEL (reference sequence). Trimming took 0 bases from V and 5 from J, leaving 13 bases between them. The CDR3 has 15 amino acids. CDR3 sequence reads: CASSQDRGQGTEAFF. The CDR3 DNA reads as TGTGCCAGCAGCCAAGATCGAGGCCAAGGTACTGAAGCTTTCTTT.

The chain joins TRBV5-5 to TRBJ2-2; D is unclear. The CDR3 has 16 amino acids. The germline V gene encodes CDR1 SGHKS and CDR2 YYEKEE (reference sequence). The ends were cut back, 1 base at V and 0 bases at J, with 10 bases in the middle. For the CDR3, the DNA is TGTGCCAGCAGCTTGATGTCAGTCGCGAACACCGGGGAGCTGTTTTTT. Amino acid sequence: CASSLMSVANTGELFF.

This clone was observed a few times. The chain couples TRBV2 to TRBJ2-4; maybe TRBD2 (6 bases). This CDR3 has 13 residues. V dropped 10 bases and J dropped 8 bases, with 18 bases sitting between them. Germline assignment: CDR1 SNHLY and CDR2 FYNNEI. The CDR3 reads CATTSHPGDIQYF. The CDR3 bases are TGTGCCACCACATCACACCCGGGGGACATTCAGTACTTC.

The gene calls are TRBV11-2 and TRBJ1-5, with 7 nucleotides matching TRBD1. Germline trimming cut 5 bases from V and 3 bases from J; bases unmatched to any gene: 13. CDR1 SGHAT and CDR2 FQNNGV come from the germline V gene. The CDR3 covers 17 residues. CDR3 sequence: CASSICWGRGYNQPQHF. CDR3 coding DNA: TGTGCCAGCAGCATCTGTTGGGGCAGGGGGTACAATCAGCCCCAGCATTTT.

This clone was seen only once. V is TRBV6-5 and J is TRBJ2-7; a possible D gene is TRBD2 (6 bases). V gave up 5 bases and J gave up 4 bases, with 18 bases separating them. Germline lookup yields CDR1 MNHEY and CDR2 SVGAGI. This CDR3 has 15 amino acids. The CDR3 protein is CASSPQGGGIYEQYF. For the CDR3, the DNA is TGTGCCAGCAGTCCCCAGGGCGGAGGGATTTACGAGCAGTACTTC.

This sequence joins TRBV25-1 and TRBJ2-7; D unclear. Germline loops: CDR1 MGHDK, CDR2 SYGVNS. V was cut by 0 bases and J by 0 bases, with 6 bases left in between. This CDR3 is built from 14 residues. CDR3 nucleotide sequence: TGTGCCAGCAGTGAATATGGCAGCTCCTACGAGCAGTACTTC. Translating it yields CASSEYGSSYEQYF.

About this clone itself: Different DNA sequences within this sample yield the same CDR3. The chain recombines TRBV18 with TRBJ2-7, with D possibly TRBD1 on 5 matching bases. With 3 bases removed from V and 4 bases from J, the gap between germline ends came to 13 bases. This CDR3 comprises 14 residues. The germline gives CDR1 KGHSH, CDR2 LQKENI. The CDR3: CASSPLDSSYEQYF. The DNA for the CDR3 is TGTGCCAGCTCACCCTTAGACAGTTCTTACGAGCAGTACTTC.

The V call is TRBV9, the J call TRBJ1-1; D remains ambiguous. This CDR3 comprises 13 residues. The germline gives CDR1 SGDLS, CDR2 YYNGEE. Between the trimmed V and J ends, which lost 4 bases and 5 bases, there was a span of 12 bases. The CDR3 spells CASSSKLSTEAFF. The CDR3 nucleotides read TGTGCCAGCAGCTCAAAGCTGAGTACTGAAGCTTTCTTT.

This chain uses TRBV2 with TRBJ1-6; D is ambiguous. The CDR3 contains 18 residues. Trimming cost V 6 bases and J 6 bases, with 24 bases left between them. CDR1 SNHLY and CDR2 FYNNEI come from the germline V gene. The CDR3 region is CASRGGQVPIRLNSPLHF. The CDR3 DNA is TGTGCCAGCAGAGGCGGGCAGGTCCCAATTCGACTTAATTCACCCCTCCACTTT.

The genes are TRBV6-4 and TRBJ2-3; D is perhaps TRBD2 (5 bases). V lost 5 bases, J lost 0 bases, and 9 bases lay in between. There are 14 residues in the CDR3. CDR1 is MRHNA and CDR2 is SNTAGT in the germline V gene. The CDR3 reads CASSWTVSTDTQYF. The DNA for the CDR3 is TGTGCCAGCAGTTGGACTGTTAGCACAGATACGCAGTATTTT.

The chain links TRBV5-1 to TRBJ2-3, with TRBD2 as a possible D gene (5 bases). Trimming took off 3 bases at V and 0 bases at J, with 11 bases between the two ends. Germline lookup yields CDR1 SGHRS and CDR2 YFSETQ. The CDR3 contains 15 residues. CDR3 sequence: CASSYAGSSTDTQYF. The CDR3 bases are TGCGCCAGCAGCTACGCGGGCTCTAGCACAGATACGCAGTATTTT.

The chain recombines TRBV7-9 with TRBJ2-3; 10 nucleotides agree with TRBD2. The CDR3 spans 18 residues. The trim removed 5 bases at V and 2 bases at J, leaving 13 bases unmatched. The germline V gene encodes CDR1 SEHNR and CDR2 FQNEAQ (reference sequence). The CDR3 is CASSADWTSGEYTDTQYF. CDR3 sequence (DNA): TGTGCCAGCAGCGCAGACTGGACTAGCGGCGAATACACAGATACGCAGTATTTT.

The chain recombines TRBV6-6 with TRBJ2-7, with D tentatively TRBD2 (6 bases). The CDR3 is 13 residues long. The V gene's germline CDR1 is MNHNY and CDR2 SVGAGI (reference sequence). V lost 2 bases and J lost 6, with 11 bases in between. The chain's CDR3 is CASSYDWRGEQYF. Here the CDR3 DNA reads TGTGCCAGCAGTTACGATTGGAGGGGCGAGCAGTACTTC.